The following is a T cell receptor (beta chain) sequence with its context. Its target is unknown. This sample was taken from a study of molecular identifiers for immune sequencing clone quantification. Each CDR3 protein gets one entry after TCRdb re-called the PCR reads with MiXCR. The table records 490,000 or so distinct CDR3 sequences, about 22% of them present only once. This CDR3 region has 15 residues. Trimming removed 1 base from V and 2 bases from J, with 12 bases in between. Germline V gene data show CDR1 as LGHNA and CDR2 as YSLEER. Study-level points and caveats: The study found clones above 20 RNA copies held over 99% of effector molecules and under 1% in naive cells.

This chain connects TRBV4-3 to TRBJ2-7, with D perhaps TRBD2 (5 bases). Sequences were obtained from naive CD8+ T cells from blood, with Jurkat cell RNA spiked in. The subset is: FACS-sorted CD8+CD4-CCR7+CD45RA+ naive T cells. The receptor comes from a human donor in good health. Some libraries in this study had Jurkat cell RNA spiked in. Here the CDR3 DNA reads TGCGCCAGCAGCCAAGCCAATAGCGTGGCCTACGAGCAGTACTTC. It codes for CASSQANSVAYEQYF.